These 3 T cell receptor beta chains were sequenced from one sample in a study of T cells in Graves' hyperthyroidism and ophthalmopathy. Authors of the study amplified TCR beta CDR3 regions from RNA transcripts. Primed by the HTBI set, a first-round RT-PCR was run on the TCR CDR3. TCRdb called the multiplex PCR reads again in MiXCR, with one record for every CDR3 protein. In the table there are about 660,000 distinct CDR3 sequences, roughly 45% of which are singletons. The sample consisted of peripheral blood or thyroid tissue (not recorded which). The receptors originated from an adult man with Graves' disease, either hyperthyroidism or ophthalmopathy (not recorded which).

The rearrangement links TRBV2 to TRBJ1-3; the match to TRBD1 covers 10 bases. Germline V gives CDR1 SNHLY, CDR2 FYNNEI. J gave up 5 bases and V 4 bases, and 8 bases lay outside the gene matches. This CDR3 region has 16 residues. The CDR3 protein is CASSGPGTGVRNTIYF. The CDR3 DNA is TGTGCCAGCAGTGGACCCGGGACAGGGGTGAGAAACACCATATATTTT.

The chain employs TRBV7-9 and TRBJ2-7; 8 bases line up with TRBD2. V shed 6 bases and J 3 bases; nucleotides not matched to a gene: 4. CDR1 is SEHNR, CDR2 FQNEAQ, per germline (reference sequence). The CDR3 has 13 residues. CDR3 DNA sequence: TGTGCCAGCAGGCCACTAGCGGTCTACGAGCAGTACTTC. It specifies CASRPLAVYEQYF.

The DNA of the CDR3 is TGCAGTGCTAGAGATGTGGGGGACTCTGGGGCCAACGTCCTGACTTTC. Protein product: CSARDVGDSGANVLTF. The chain recombines TRBV20-1 with TRBJ2-6; D assignment may be TRBD1 or TRBD2 (5 bases each). V shed 0 bases and J shed 0 bases, with 9 bases lying between them. This CDR3 has 16 amino acids. Germline V CDR1 and CDR2: DFQATT, SNEGSKA (reference sequence).